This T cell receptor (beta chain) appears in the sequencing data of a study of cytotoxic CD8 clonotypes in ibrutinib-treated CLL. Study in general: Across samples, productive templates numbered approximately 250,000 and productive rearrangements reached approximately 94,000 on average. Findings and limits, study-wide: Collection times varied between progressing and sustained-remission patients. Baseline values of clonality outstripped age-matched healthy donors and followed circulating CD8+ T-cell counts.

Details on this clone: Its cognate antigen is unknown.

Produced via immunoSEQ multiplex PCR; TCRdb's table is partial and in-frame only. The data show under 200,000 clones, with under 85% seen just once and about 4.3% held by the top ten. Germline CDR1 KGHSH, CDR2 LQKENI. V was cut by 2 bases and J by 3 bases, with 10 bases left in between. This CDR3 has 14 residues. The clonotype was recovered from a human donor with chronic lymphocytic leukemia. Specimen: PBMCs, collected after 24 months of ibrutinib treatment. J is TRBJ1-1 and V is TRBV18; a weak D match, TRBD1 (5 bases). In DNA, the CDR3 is TGTGCCAGCTCACCATTTGAGGGGCACACTGAAGCTTTCTTT. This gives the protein CASSPFEGHTEAFF.